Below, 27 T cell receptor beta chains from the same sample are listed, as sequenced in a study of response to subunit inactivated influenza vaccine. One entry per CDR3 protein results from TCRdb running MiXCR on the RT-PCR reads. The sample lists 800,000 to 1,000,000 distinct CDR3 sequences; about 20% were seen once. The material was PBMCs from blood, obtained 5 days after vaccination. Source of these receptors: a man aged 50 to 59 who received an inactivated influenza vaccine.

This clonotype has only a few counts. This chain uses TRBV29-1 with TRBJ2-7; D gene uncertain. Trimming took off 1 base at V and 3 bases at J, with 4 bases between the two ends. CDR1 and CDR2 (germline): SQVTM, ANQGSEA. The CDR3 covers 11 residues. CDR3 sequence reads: CSVEGGYEQYF. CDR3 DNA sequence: TGCAGCGTTGAAGGGGGCTACGAGCAGTACTTC.

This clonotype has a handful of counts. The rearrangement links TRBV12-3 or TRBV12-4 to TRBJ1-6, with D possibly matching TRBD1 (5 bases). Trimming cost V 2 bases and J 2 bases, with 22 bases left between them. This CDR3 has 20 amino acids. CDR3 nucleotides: TGTGCCAGCAGTTTATGGAAAGAGGGGACGGTATGGCCCTATAATTCACCCCTCCACTTT. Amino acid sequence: CASSLWKEGTVWPYNSPLHF.

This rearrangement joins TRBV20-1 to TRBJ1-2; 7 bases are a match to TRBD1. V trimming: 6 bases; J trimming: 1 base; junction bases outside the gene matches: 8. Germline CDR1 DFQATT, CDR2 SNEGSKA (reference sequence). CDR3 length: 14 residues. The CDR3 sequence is CSASRDSDNYGYTF. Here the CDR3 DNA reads TGCAGTGCCTCACGGGACAGCGATAACTATGGCTACACCTTC.

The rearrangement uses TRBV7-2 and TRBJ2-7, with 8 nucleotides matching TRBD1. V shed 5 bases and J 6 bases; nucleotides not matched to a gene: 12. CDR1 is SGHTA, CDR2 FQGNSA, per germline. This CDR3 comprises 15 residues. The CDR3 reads CASSAGTGWSIEQYF. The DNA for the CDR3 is TGTGCCAGCAGCGCTGGGACAGGCTGGTCGATCGAGCAGTACTTC.

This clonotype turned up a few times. The CDR3 region is CATSVNSGIHTDTQYF. CDR3 coding DNA: TGTGCCACCAGCGTAAATAGCGGGATTCACACAGATACGCAGTATTTT. V and J are TRBV24-1 and TRBJ2-3; 8 nucleotides agree with TRBD2. Trimming took 7 bases from V and 2 from J; bases not matched to a gene: 10. The CDR3 loop spans 16 amino acids. Germline-derived CDR1 and CDR2 are KGHDR and SFDVKD.

The CDR3 bases are TGTGCCAGCAGCCACTATGGCTACACCTTC. The encoded protein is CASSHYGYTF. The rearrangement links TRBV6-6 to TRBJ1-2; unclear D gene. V was shortened by 6 bases and J by 3 bases, with 2 bases between the two germline ends. The CDR3 loop spans 10 amino acids. Per germline, CDR1 MNHNY and CDR2 SVGAGI (reference sequence).

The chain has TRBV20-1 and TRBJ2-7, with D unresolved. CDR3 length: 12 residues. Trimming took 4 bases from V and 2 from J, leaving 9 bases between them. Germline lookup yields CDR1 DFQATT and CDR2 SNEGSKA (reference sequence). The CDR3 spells CSATDIPYEQYF. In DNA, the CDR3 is TGCAGTGCTACCGACATTCCCTACGAGCAGTACTTC.

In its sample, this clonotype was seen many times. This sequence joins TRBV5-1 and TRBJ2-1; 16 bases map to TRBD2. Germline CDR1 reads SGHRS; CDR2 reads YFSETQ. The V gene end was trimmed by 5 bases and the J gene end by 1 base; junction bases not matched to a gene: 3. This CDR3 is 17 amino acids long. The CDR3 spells CASRGLAGGSSYNEQFF. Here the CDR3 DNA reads TGCGCCAGCAGGGGACTAGCGGGAGGGTCTTCCTACAATGAGCAGTTCTTC.

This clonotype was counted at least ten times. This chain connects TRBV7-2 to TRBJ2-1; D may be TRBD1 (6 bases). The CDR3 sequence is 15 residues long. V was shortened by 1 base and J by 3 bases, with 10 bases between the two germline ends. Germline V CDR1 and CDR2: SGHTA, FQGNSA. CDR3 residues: CASSLVGQNYNEQFF. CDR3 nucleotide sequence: TGTGCCAGCAGCTTAGTCGGACAGAACTACAATGAGCAGTTCTTC.

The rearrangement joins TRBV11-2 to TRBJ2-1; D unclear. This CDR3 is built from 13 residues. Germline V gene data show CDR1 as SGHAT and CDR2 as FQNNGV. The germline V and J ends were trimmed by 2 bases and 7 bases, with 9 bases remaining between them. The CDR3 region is CASSLLAENEQFF. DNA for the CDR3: TGTGCCAGCAGCTTATTGGCGGAGAATGAGCAGTTCTTC.

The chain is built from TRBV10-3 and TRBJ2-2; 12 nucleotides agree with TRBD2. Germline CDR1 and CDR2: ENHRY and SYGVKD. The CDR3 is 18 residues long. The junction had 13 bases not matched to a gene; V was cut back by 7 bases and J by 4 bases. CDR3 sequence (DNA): TGTGCCATCAACCGCGGACTAGCGGGGACTTTTTCCACCGGGGAGCTGTTTTTT. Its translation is CAINRGLAGTFSTGELFF.

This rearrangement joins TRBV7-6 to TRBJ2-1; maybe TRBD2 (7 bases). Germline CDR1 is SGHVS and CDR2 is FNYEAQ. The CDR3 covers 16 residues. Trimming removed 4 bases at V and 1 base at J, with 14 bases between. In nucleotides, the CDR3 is TGTGCCAGCAGCTCCTCCCGGGGGGCTTCCTACAATGAGCAGTTCTTC. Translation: CASSSSRGASYNEQFF.

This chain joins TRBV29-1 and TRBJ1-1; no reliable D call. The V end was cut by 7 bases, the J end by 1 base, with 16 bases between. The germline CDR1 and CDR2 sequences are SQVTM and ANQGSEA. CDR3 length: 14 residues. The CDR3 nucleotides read TGCAGCGGTCTAGAAAGAATTAAGAACACTGAAGCTTTCTTT. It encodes CSGLERIKNTEAFF.

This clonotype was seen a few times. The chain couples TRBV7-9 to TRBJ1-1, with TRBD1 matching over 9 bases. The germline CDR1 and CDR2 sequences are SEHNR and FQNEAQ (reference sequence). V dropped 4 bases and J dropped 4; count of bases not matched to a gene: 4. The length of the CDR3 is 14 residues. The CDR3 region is CASSSQGASTEAFF. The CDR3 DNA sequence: TGTGCCAGCAGCTCACAGGGGGCTAGCACTGAAGCTTTCTTT.

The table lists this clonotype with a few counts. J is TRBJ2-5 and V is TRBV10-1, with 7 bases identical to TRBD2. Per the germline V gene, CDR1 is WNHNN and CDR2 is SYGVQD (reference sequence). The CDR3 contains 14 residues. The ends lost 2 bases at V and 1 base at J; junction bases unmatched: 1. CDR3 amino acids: CASSESGAQETQYF. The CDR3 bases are TGCGCCAGCAGTGAGAGCGGGGCCCAAGAGACCCAGTACTTC.

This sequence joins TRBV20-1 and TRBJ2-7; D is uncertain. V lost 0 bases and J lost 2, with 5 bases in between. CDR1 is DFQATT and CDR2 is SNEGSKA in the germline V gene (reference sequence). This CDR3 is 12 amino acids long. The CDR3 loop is CSARDLPYEQYF. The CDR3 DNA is TGCAGTGCTAGAGATCTGCCCTACGAGCAGTACTTC.

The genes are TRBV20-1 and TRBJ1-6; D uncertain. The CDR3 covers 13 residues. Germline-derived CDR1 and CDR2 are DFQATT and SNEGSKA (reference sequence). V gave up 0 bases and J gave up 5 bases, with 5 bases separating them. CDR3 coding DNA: TGCAGTGCTAGAGAGGTGGATAATTCACCCCTCCACTTT. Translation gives CSAREVDNSPLHF.

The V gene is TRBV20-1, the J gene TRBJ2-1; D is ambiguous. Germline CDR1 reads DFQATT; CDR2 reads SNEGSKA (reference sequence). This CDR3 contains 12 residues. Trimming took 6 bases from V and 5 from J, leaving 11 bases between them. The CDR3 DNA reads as TGCAGTGCCAAAGGACCTAACAATGAGCAGTTCTTC. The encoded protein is CSAKGPNNEQFF.

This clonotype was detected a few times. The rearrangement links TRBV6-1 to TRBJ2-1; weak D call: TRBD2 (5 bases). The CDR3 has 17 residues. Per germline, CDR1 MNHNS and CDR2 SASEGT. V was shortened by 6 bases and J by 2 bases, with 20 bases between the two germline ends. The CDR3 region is CASSMNGGLVTYNEQFF. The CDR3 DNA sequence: TGTGCCAGCAGCATGAACGGCGGACTTGTTACCTACAATGAGCAGTTCTTC.

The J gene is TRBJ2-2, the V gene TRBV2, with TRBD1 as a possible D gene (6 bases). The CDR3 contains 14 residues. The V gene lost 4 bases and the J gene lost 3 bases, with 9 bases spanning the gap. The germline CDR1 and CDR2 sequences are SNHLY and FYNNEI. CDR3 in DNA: TGTGCCAGCAGTGTCAGGGGAGACACCGGGGAGCTGTTTTTT. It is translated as CASSVRGDTGELFF.

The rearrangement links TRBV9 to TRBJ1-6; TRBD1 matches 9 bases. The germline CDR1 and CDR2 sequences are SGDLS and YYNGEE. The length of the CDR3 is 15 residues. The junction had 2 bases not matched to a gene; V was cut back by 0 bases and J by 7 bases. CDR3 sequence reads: CASSVGGTGNSPLHF. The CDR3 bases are TGTGCCAGCAGCGTAGGGGGGACAGGGAATTCACCCCTCCACTTT.

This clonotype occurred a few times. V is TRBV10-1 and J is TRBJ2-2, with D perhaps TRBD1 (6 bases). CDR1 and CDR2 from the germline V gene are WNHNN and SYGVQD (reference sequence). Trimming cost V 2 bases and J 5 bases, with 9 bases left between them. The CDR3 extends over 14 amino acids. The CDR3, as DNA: TGCGCCAGCAGTGAGGCACAGGGAACCGGGGAGCTGTTTTTT. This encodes CASSEAQGTGELFF.

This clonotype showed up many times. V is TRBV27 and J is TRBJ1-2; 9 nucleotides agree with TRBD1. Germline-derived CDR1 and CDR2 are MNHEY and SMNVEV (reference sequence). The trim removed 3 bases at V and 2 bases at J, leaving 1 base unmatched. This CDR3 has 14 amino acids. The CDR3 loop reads CASSFGQGNYGYTF. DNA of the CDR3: TGTGCCAGCAGTTTCGGACAGGGGAACTATGGCTACACCTTC.

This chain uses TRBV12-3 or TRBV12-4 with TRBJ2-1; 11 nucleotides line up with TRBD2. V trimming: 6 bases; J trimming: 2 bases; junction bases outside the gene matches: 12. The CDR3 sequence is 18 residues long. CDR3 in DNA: TGTGCCAGCAGGAAAGGTCTAGGGACTAGCGGCACCTACAATGAGCAGTTCTTC. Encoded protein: CASRKGLGTSGTYNEQFF.

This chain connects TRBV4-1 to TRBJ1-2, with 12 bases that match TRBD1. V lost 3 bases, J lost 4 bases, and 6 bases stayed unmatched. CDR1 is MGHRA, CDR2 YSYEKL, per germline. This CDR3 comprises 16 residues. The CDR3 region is CASSQGTGGSLYGYTF. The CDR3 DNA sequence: TGCGCCAGCAGCCAGGGGACAGGGGGCTCCCTCTATGGCTACACCTTC.

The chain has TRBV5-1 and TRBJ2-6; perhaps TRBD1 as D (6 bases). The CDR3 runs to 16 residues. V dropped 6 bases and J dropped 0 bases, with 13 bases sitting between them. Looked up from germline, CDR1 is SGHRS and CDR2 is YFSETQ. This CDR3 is CASKILQGSGANVLTF. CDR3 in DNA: TGCGCCAGCAAGATCCTACAGGGCTCTGGGGCCAACGTCCTGACTTTC.

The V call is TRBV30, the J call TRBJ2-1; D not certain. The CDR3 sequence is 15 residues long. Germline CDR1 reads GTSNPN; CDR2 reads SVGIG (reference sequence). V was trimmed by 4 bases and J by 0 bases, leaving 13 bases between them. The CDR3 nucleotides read TGTGCCTGGACCATGGGCCCGAGCTCCTACAATGAGCAGTTCTTC. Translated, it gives CAWTMGPSSYNEQFF.